Listed here is a single T cell receptor (beta chain). Its target is unknown. The CDR3 consists of 17 residues. J lost 0 bases, V lost 3 bases, and 6 bases had no gene match. CDR1 and CDR2 (germline): SGHTA, FQGNSA. These data are taken from a study of T cell repertoires in cytomegalovirus infection. TCRdb called the reads again in MiXCR, with one record for every CDR3 protein. The sample has roughly 78,000 distinct CDR3 sequences; around 37% are singletons. General observations from the study: HLA-C-restricted CMV clonotypes gave the most frequent clonotype in two of eight donors.

The chain carries TRBV7-2 and TRBJ2-2; 8 positions agree with TRBD2. The sequence derives from a human donor in good health (CMV status not recorded). Some clones in this sample may be carry-over from other donors' samples. The sample was CD8+ T cells from cultured PBMCs, taken from culture after CMV antigen stimulation. The CDR3 DNA sequence: TGTGCCAGCAGCTTTCCGGGAGGGGACCCGAACACCGGGGAGCTGTTTTTT. The encoded protein is CASSFPGGDPNTGELFF.